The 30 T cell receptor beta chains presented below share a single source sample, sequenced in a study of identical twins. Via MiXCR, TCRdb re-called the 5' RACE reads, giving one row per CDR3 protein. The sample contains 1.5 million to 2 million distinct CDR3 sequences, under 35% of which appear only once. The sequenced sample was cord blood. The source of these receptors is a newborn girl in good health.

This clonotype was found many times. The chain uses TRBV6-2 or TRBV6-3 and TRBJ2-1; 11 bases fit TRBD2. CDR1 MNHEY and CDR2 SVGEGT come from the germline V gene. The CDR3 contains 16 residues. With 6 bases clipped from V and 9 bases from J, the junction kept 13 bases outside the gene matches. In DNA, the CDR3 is TGTGCCAGCAGAAGACTAGCGGGGCCCCTGACGGGTGAGCAGTTCTTC. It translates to CASRRLAGPLTGEQFF.

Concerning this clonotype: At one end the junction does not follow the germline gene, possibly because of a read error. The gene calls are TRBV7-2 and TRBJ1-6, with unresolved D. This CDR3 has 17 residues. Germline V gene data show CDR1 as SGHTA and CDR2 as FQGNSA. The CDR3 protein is CASSLWSLSSYNSPPHF. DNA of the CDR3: TGTGCCAGCAGCTTATGGAGTCTCAGCTCCTATAATTCACCCCCCCACTTT.

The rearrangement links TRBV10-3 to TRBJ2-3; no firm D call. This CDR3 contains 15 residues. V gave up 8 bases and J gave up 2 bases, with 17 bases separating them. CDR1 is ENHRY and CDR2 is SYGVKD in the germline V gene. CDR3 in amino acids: CAIRSVRAPTDTQYF. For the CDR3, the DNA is TGTGCCATCCGGAGTGTCCGGGCCCCCACAGATACGCAGTATTTT.

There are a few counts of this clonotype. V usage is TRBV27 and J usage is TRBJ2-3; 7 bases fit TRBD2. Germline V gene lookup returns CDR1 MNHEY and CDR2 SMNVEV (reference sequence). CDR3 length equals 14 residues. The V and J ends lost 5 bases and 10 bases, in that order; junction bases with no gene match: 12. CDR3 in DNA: TGTGCCAGCAGTCCGGGGACTAATCCGATAGCGCAGTATTTT. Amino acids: CASSPGTNPIAQYF.

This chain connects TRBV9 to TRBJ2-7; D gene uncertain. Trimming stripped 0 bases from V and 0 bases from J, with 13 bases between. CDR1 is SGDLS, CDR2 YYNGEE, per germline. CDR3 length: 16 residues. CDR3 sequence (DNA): TGTGCCAGCAGCGTAGGTTGGCCAGGCAGCTCCTACGAGCAGTACTTC. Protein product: CASSVGWPGSSYEQYF.

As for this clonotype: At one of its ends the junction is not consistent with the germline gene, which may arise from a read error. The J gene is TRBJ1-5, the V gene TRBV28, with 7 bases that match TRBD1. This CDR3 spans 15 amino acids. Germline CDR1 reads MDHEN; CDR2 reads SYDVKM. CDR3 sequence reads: CASRQGGDGNRPQHF. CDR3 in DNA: TGTGCCAGTAGACAGGGAGGGGATGGCAATCGGCCCCAGCATTTT.

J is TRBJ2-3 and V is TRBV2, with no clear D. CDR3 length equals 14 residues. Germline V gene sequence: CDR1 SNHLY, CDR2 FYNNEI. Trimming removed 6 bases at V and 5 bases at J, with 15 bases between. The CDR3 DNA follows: TGTGCCAGCAGGCCCTCGTCAGCACGAGATACGCAGTATTTT. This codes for CASRPSSARDTQYF.

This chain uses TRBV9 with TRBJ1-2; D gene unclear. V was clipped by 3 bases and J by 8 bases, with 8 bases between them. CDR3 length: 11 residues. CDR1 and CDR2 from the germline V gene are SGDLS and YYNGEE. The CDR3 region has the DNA TGTGCCAGCAGCGCCATGGGCGGCTACACCTTC. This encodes CASSAMGGYTF. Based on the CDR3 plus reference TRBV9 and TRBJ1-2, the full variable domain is DSGVTQTPKHLITATGQRVTLRCSPRSGDLSVYWYQQSLDQGLQFLIQYYNGEERAKGNILERFSAQQFPDLHSELNLSSLELGDSALYFCASSAMGGYTFGSGTRLTVV.

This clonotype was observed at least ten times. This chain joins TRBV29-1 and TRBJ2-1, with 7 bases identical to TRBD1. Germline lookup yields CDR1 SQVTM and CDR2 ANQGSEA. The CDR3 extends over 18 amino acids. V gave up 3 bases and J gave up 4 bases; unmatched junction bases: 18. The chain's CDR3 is CSVDRGTVPMWGYNEQFF. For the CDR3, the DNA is TGCAGCGTTGACAGGGGGACAGTTCCTATGTGGGGATACAATGAGCAGTTCTTC.

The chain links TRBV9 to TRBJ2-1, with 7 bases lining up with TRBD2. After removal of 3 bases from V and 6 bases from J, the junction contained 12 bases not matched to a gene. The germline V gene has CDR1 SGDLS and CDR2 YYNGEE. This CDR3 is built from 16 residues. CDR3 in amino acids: CASSGSPTGTINEQFF. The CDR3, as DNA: TGTGCCAGCAGCGGTAGCCCGACCGGGACTATCAATGAGCAGTTCTTC.

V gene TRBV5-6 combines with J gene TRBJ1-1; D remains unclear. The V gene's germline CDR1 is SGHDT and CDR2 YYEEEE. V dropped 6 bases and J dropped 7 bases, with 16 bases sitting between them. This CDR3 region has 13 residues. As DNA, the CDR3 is TGTGCCAGCACCCAGGATGTGGCCCGTGAAGCTTTCTTT. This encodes CASTQDVAREAFF.

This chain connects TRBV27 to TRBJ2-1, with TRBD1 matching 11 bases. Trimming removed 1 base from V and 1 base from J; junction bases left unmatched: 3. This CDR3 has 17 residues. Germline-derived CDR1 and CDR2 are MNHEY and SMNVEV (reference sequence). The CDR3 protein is CASSLWGTGGSYNEQFF. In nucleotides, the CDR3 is TGTGCCAGCAGTTTATGGGGGACAGGGGGGTCCTACAATGAGCAGTTCTTC.

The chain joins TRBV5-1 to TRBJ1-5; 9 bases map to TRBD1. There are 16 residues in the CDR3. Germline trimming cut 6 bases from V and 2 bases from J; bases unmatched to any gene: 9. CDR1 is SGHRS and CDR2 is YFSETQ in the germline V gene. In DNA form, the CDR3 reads TGCGCCAGCACCAGGACAGGGGATATGGGCAATCAGCCCCAGCATTTT. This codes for CASTRTGDMGNQPQHF.

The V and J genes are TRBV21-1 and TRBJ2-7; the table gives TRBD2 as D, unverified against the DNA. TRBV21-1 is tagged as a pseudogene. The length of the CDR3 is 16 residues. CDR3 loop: CASSKGTSGSSYEQYF. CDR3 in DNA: TGTGCCAGCAGCAAAGGAACTAGCGGGAGCTCCTACGAGCAGTACTTC.

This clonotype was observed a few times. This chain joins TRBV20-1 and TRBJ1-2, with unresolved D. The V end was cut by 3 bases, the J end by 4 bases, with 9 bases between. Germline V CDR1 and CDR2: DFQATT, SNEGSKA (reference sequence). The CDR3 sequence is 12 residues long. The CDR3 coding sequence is TGCAGTGCTAGTCGGCAGCCCTATGGCTACACCTTC. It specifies CSASRQPYGYTF.

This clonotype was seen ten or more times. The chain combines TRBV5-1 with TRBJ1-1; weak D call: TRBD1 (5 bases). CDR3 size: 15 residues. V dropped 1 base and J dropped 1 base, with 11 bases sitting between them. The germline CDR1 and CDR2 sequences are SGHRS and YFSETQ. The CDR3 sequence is CASSLRGAGNTEAFF. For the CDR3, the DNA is TGCGCCAGCAGCTTGAGGGGTGCGGGGAACACTGAAGCTTTCTTT.

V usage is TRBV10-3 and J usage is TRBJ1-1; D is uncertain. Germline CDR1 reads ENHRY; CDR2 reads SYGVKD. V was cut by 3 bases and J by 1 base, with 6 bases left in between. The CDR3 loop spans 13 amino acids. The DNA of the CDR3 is TGTGCCATCAGTGACAGCCAGAACACTGAAGCTTTCTTT. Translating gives CAISDSQNTEAFF.

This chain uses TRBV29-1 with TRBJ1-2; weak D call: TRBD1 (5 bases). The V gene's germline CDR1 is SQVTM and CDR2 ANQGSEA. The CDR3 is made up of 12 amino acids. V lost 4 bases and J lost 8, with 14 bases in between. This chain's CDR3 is CSVATGRVGYTF. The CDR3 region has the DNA TGCAGCGTTGCTACAGGCAGGGTCGGCTACACCTTC.

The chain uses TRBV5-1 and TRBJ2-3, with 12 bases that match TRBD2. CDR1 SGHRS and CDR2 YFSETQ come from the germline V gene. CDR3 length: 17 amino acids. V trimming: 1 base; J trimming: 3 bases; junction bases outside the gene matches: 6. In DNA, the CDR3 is TGCGCCAGCAGCTTGAAGGCTAGCGGGGGGGCAACAGATACGCAGTATTTT. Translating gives CASSLKASGGATDTQYF. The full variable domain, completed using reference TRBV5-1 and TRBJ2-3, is KAGVTQTPRYLIKTRGQQVTLSCSPISGHRSVSWYQQTPGQGLQFLFEYFSETQRNKGNFPGRFSGRQFSNSRSEMNVSTLELGDSALYLCASSLKASGGATDTQYFGPGTRLTVL.

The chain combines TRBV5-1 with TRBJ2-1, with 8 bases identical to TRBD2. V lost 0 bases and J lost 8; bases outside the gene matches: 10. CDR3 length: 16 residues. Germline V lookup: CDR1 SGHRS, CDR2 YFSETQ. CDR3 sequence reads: CASSLAGSGKPDEQFF. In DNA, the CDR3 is TGCGCCAGCAGCTTGGCCGGTAGCGGGAAGCCGGATGAGCAGTTCTTC.

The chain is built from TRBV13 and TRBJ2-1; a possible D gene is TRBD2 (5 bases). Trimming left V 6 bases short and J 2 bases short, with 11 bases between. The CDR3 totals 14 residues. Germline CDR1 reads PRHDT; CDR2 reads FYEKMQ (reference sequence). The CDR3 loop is CASSRAVTYNEQFF. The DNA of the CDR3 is TGTGCCAGCAGTAGAGCGGTAACCTACAATGAGCAGTTCTTC.

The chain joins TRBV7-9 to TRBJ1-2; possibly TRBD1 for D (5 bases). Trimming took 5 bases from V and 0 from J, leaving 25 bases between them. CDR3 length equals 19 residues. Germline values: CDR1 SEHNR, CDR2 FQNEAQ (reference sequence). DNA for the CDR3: TGTGCCAGCAGCCCCCTTGGGGGAGGGAAAAATCCTTCTAACTATGGCTACACCTTC. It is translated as CASSPLGGGKNPSNYGYTF.

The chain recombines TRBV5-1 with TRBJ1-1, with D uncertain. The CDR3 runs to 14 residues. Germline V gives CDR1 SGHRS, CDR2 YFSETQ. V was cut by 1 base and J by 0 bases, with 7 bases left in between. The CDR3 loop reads CASSLFEMNTEAFF. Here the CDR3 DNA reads TGCGCCAGCAGCTTGTTCGAAATGAACACTGAAGCTTTCTTT. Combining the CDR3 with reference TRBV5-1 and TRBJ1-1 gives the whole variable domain KAGVTQTPRYLIKTRGQQVTLSCSPISGHRSVSWYQQTPGQGLQFLFEYFSETQRNKGNFPGRFSGRQFSNSRSEMNVSTLELGDSALYLCASSLFEMNTEAFFGQGTRLTVV.

CDR3 bases: TGTGCCAGCTCCCCTTCGGGAGGGCCGGGCTACAATGAGCAGTTCTTC. Its translation is CASSPSGGPGYNEQFF. This chain connects TRBV25-1 to TRBJ2-1; 8 bases line up with TRBD2. Trimming took 8 bases from V and 3 from J; bases not matched to a gene: 12. Germline V lookup: CDR1 MGHDK, CDR2 SYGVNS. The CDR3 runs 16 residues.

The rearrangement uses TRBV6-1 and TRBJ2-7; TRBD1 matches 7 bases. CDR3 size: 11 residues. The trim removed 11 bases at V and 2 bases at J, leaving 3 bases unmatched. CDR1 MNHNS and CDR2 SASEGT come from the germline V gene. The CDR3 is CAATGAYEQYF. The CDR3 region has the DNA TGTGCCGCAACAGGGGCCTACGAGCAGTACTTC.

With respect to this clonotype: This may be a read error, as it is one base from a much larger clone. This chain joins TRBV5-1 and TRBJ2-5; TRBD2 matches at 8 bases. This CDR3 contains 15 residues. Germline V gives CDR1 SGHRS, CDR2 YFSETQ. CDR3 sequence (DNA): TGCGCCGGCAGCCCCCGGACTAGCTTTGGTGAGACCCAGTACTTC. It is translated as CAGSPRTSFGETQYF. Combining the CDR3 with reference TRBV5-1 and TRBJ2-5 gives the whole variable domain KAGVTQTPRYLIKTRGQQVTLSCSPISGHRSVSWYQQTPGQGLQFLFEYFSETQRNKGNFPGRFSGRQFSNSRSEMNVSTLELGDSALYLCAGSPRTSFGETQYFGPGTRLLVL.

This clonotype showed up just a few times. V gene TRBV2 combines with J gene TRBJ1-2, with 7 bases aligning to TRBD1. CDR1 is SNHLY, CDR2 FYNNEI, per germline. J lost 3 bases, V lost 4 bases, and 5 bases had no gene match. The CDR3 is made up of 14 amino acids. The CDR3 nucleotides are TGTGCCAGCAGTGCGGGACAGCACTACTATGGCTACACCTTC. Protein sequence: CASSAGQHYYGYTF. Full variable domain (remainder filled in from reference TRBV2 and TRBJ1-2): EPEVTQTPSHQVTQMGQEVILRCVPISNHLYFYWYRQILGQKVEFLVSFYNNEISEKSEIFDDQFSVERPDGSNFTLKIRSTKLEDSAMYFCASSAGQHYYGYTFGSGTRLTVV.

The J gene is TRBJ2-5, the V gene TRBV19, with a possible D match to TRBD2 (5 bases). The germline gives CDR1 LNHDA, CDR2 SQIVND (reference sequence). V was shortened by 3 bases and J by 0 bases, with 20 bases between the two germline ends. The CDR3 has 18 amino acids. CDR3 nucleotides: TGTGCCAGTAGTATGGGGAGACGGCGGGCTAGAAACCAAGAGACCCAGTACTTC. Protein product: CASSMGRRRARNQETQYF.

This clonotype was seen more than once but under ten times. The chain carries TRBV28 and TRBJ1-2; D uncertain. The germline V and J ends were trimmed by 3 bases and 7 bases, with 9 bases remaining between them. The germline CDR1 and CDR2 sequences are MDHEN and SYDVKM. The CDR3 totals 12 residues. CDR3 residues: CASSFLGFGYTF. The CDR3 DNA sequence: TGTGCCAGCAGTTTTCTTGGGTTTGGCTACACCTTC.

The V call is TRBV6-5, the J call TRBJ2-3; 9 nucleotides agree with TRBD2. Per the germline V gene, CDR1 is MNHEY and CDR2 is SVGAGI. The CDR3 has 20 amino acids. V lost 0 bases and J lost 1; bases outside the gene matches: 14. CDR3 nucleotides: TGTGCCAGCAGTTACTCGAGGGGGTTAGCGGGAGACGGGGGCACAGATACGCAGTATTTT. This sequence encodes CASSYSRGLAGDGGTDTQYF.